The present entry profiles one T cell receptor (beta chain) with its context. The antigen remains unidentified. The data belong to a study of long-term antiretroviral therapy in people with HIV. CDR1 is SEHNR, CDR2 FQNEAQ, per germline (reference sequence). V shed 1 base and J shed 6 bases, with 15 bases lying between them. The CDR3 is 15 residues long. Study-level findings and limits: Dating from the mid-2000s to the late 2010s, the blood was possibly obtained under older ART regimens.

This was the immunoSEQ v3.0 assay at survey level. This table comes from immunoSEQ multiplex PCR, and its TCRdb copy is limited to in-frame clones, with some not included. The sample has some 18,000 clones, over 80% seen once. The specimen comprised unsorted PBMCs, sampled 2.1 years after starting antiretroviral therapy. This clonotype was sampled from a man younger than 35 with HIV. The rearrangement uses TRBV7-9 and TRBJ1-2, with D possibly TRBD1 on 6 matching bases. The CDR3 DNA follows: TGTGCCAGCAGCTTAGATGGGGGGGCTTGGGATGGCTACACCTTC. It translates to CASSLDGGAWDGYTF.